The 6 T cell receptor beta chains given below trace back to one sample, sequenced in a study of T cell responses to AZD1222 COVID-19 vaccine (dated by TCRdb to about 2021). Libraries were made using the immunoSEQ multiplex PCR assay. TCRdb took over this immuneACCESS table, retaining in-frame rearrangements with V and J assigned. Such tables are incomplete; in checked studies, under half of the missing clones stem from an unresolved V gene, and the remainder is unexplained. The sample data list some 130,000 clones, and about nine tenths of these were observed just once. Less than 8.5% of the sample comes from the top ten. The time point tag for this specimen amounts to: baseline before first vaccination. The specimen comprised peripheral blood, sampled on day 0 of AZD1222 vaccination. Receptors were obtained from an adult in good health.

The chain has TRBV10-3 and TRBJ2-5; D not resolved. The CDR3 has 13 amino acids. Germline V gene sequence: CDR1 ENHRY, CDR2 SYGVKD. V shed 6 bases and J shed 1 base, with 9 bases lying between them. CDR3 nucleotides: TGTGCCATCAGGTCTCTGGCCCAAGAGACCCAGTACTTC. This encodes CAIRSLAQETQYF.

The V gene is TRBV5-5, the J gene TRBJ2-7; 15 bases fit TRBD2. The CDR3 spans 18 residues. CDR1 is SGHKS, CDR2 YYEKEE, per germline (reference sequence). The J segment lost 3 bases and the V segment lost 1 base, leaving 8 bases of the junction unmatched. The CDR3 DNA reads as TGTGCCAGCAGCTTGACGGGGACTAGCGGGGGGCTAAACTACGAGCAGTACTTC. Translating gives CASSLTGTSGGLNYEQYF.

The rearrangement uses TRBV5-6 and TRBJ1-2; TRBD1 might be the D (5 bases). V was cut by 0 bases and J by 2 bases, with 8 bases left in between. CDR1 SGHDT and CDR2 YYEEEE come from the germline V gene. The CDR3 spans 14 residues. The CDR3 here is CASSLVGENYGYTF. CDR3 in DNA: TGTGCCAGCAGCTTGGTAGGGGAAAACTATGGCTACACCTTC.

The chain is built from TRBV23-1 and TRBJ2-5; D remains unclear. TRBV23-1 is assigned to the ORF class and has an uncertain function. The CDR3 consists of 13 residues. The V end was cut by 1 base, the J end by 5 bases, with 8 bases between. In DNA, the CDR3 is TGCGCCAGCAGTCAATACGGACGGGAGACCCAGTACTTC. Translating gives CASSQYGRETQYF.

The chain employs TRBV21-1 and TRBJ2-7. TRBV21-1 is termed a pseudogene. The CDR3 runs to 8 residues. DNA for the CDR3: TGTGCCATGTACGAGCAGTACTTC. Translated: CAMYEQYF.

Remarks on this clone: Distinct nucleotide sequences in the sample also encode this CDR3. The V gene is TRBV9, the J gene TRBJ1-1; D is unresolved. CDR1 is SGDLS and CDR2 is YYNGEE in the germline V gene. This CDR3 is built from 13 residues. V lost 0 bases and J 3 bases, leaving 6 bases between the germline ends. The CDR3 region is CASSVGGDTEAFF. CDR3 nucleotide sequence: TGTGCCAGCAGCGTAGGGGGAGACACTGAAGCTTTCTTT.